These 16 T cell receptor beta chains were sequenced from one sample in a study of blood T cell repertoires in COVID-19. The method was immunoSEQ multiplex PCR; TCRdb's version includes in-frame clones alone and lacks a portion of them. The sample has around 260,000 clones; under 90% are singletons. Sequencing was done on a sample of peripheral blood. Receptors were obtained from a woman aged 45 to 65 who had recovered from COVID-19.

This sequence joins TRBV5-1 and TRBJ2-7, with 9 bases aligning to TRBD1. The CDR3 extends over 15 amino acids. V gave up 3 bases and J gave up 4 bases; unmatched junction bases: 8. Germline V gene data show CDR1 as SGHRS and CDR2 as YFSETQ. The CDR3 is CASSSDRGATYEQYF. CDR3 DNA sequence: TGCGCCAGCAGCTCGGACAGGGGAGCTACTTACGAGCAGTACTTC.

This rearrangement joins TRBV2 to TRBJ1-2, with D possibly being TRBD1 (6 bases). Trimming took 6 bases from V and 3 from J, leaving 17 bases between them. The CDR3 has 15 amino acids. Germline CDR1 SNHLY, CDR2 FYNNEI. The chain's CDR3 is CASSAAGGGDYGYTF. CDR3 sequence (DNA): TGTGCCAGCAGCGCTGCGGGGGGCGGGGACTATGGCTACACCTTC.

The genes are TRBV30 and TRBJ2-2, with D possibly being TRBD2 (7 bases). The CDR3 contains 17 residues. Germline CDR1 and CDR2: GTSNPN and SVGIG (reference sequence). The V and J ends lost 0 bases and 3 bases respectively, with 17 bases between them. The CDR3, as DNA: TGTGCCTGGAGTGTACCTAGGGGGGGTTTCGACACCGGGGAGCTGTTTTTT. Translated, it gives CAWSVPRGGFDTGELFF.

This sequence joins TRBV6-5 and TRBJ1-2, with 8 bases lining up with TRBD1. The CDR3 consists of 13 residues. Trimming took 6 bases from V and 3 from J; bases not matched to a gene: 3. CDR1 and CDR2 from the germline V gene are MNHEY and SVGAGI. This CDR3 is CASSLTGDYGYTF. The CDR3 DNA reads TGTGCCAGCAGCTTGACAGGGGACTATGGCTACACCTTC.

The CDR3 protein is CASSYSGRVGGVGNQPQHF. The CDR3 region has the DNA TGTGCCAGCAGTTACTCGGGCAGGGTAGGGGGTGTGGGCAATCAGCCCCAGCATTTT. V usage is TRBV6-2 or TRBV6-3 and J usage is TRBJ1-5; TRBD1 might be the D (6 bases). V shed 0 bases and J shed 2 bases, with 20 bases lying between them. The CDR3 totals 19 residues. CDR1 is MNHEY, CDR2 SVGEGT, per germline.

V gene TRBV3-1 (or the pseudogene TRBV3-2) combines with J gene TRBJ2-7; no definite D call. The CDR3 extends over 12 amino acids. V lost 3 bases and J lost 9, with 12 bases in between. Germline V lookup: CDR1 LGHDT, CDR2 YNNKEL (reference sequence). The CDR3 DNA sequence: TGTGCCAGCAGCCAGGAGTACGGTTCGCAGTACTTC. Amino acid sequence: CASSQEYGSQYF.

The rearrangement links TRBV9 to TRBJ2-7; perhaps TRBD2 as D (5 bases). Deletions cut 0 bases from V and 2 bases from J, with 12 bases between. Germline loops: CDR1 SGDLS, CDR2 YYNGEE. The CDR3 length is 15 residues. CDR3 region: CASSVGAGEAYEQYF. Here the CDR3 DNA reads TGTGCCAGCAGCGTAGGGGCCGGGGAAGCCTACGAGCAGTACTTC.

The V and J genes are TRBV3-1 (or the pseudogene TRBV3-2) and TRBJ2-4; the D gene is possibly TRBD1 (6 bases). V gave up 5 bases and J gave up 1 base, with 18 bases separating them. Looked up from germline, CDR1 is LGHDT and CDR2 is YNNKEL (reference sequence). CDR3 length: 17 amino acids. The CDR3 coding sequence is TGTGCCAGCAGCTACGGGACACTTCCTTCGGCCAAAAACATTCAGTACTTC. Residues: CASSYGTLPSAKNIQYF.

The chain links TRBV7-2 to TRBJ2-7; TRBD2 matches at 8 bases. Germline values: CDR1 SGHTA, CDR2 FQGNSA. The CDR3 sequence is 14 residues long. Trimming took 7 bases from V and 8 from J; bases not matched to a gene: 13. The CDR3 nucleotides are TGTGCCAGCACTCTAGGGCCCAGCGGGAGTAAGCAGTACTTC. Its protein product is CASTLGPSGSKQYF.

The rearrangement joins TRBV18 to TRBJ1-1; D is unclear. The CDR3 is made up of 14 amino acids. V was clipped by 4 bases and J by 0 bases, with 9 bases between them. Germline V gene sequence: CDR1 KGHSH, CDR2 LQKENI. This chain's CDR3 is CASSQEELNTEAFF. In DNA form, the CDR3 reads TGTGCCAGCTCACAGGAGGAGTTGAACACTGAAGCTTTCTTT. The complete variable domain, with remaining parts taken from reference TRBV18 and TRBJ1-1, reads NAGVMQNPRHLVRRRGQEARLRCSPMKGHSHVYWYRQLPEEGLKFMVYLQKENIIDESGMPKERFSAEFPKEGPSILRIQQVVRGDSAAYFCASSQEELNTEAFFGQGTRLTVV.

The chain has TRBV5-6 and TRBJ2-1; the match to TRBD2 covers 13 bases. Per the germline V gene, CDR1 is SGHDT and CDR2 is YYEEEE. Trimming removed 4 bases from V and 0 bases from J; junction bases left unmatched: 7. This CDR3 comprises 18 residues. The CDR3 spells CASSPGLAGLLSYNEQFF. Written as DNA, the CDR3 is TGTGCCAGCAGCCCGGGACTAGCGGGGCTTCTCTCCTACAATGAGCAGTTCTTC.

With respect to this clone: An end of the junction does not agree with germline; a read error may underlie this. This sequence joins TRBV19 and TRBJ1-2; no reliable D call. CDR1 is LNHDA, CDR2 SQIVND, per germline (reference sequence). The CDR3 is made up of 17 amino acids. The CDR3 nucleotides are TGTGCCAGTACTATAGGTTGGCGTGGGAGTAACTCATATGGCTACACCTTC. Its protein product is CASTIGWRGSNSYGYTF.

The V call is TRBV28, the J call TRBJ1-2; 7 nucleotides agree with TRBD1. Unmatched junction bases numbered 14, after V lost 5 bases and J lost 8 bases. This CDR3 region has 15 residues. Germline V gene lookup returns CDR1 MDHEN and CDR2 SYDVKM. In nucleotides, the CDR3 is TGTGCCAGCAGTACACCCGACAGGGCTGTGAAAGGCTACACCTTC. Translated, it gives CASSTPDRAVKGYTF.

The chain recombines TRBV10-2 with TRBJ2-7, with TRBD1 identical over 11 bases. The trim removed 3 bases at V and 3 bases at J, leaving 1 base unmatched. Germline V lookup: CDR1 WSHSY, CDR2 SAAADI. This CDR3 has 14 residues. In DNA, the CDR3 is TGCGCCAGCAGTGATGGGACAGGGGGCTACGAGCAGTACTTC. Protein sequence: CASSDGTGGYEQYF.

This clone was recorded only once. The chain is built from TRBV5-1 and TRBJ2-3, with 7 nucleotides matching TRBD1. The ends lost 0 bases at V and 2 bases at J; junction bases unmatched: 3. This CDR3 is 15 amino acids long. CDR1 is SGHRS and CDR2 is YFSETQ in the germline V gene. The CDR3 region is CASSLGQGFTDTQYF. The CDR3 region has the DNA TGCGCCAGCAGCTTGGGACAGGGATTCACAGATACGCAGTATTTT.

The genes are TRBV5-1 and TRBJ2-1, with D maybe TRBD2 (6 bases). Trimming stripped 4 bases from V and 1 base from J, with 12 bases between. Germline assignment: CDR1 SGHRS and CDR2 YFSETQ. The CDR3 consists of 15 residues. The CDR3 here is CASSLGGKSYNEQFF. CDR3 nucleotides: TGCGCCAGCAGCCTCGGGGGTAAATCCTACAATGAGCAGTTCTTC.